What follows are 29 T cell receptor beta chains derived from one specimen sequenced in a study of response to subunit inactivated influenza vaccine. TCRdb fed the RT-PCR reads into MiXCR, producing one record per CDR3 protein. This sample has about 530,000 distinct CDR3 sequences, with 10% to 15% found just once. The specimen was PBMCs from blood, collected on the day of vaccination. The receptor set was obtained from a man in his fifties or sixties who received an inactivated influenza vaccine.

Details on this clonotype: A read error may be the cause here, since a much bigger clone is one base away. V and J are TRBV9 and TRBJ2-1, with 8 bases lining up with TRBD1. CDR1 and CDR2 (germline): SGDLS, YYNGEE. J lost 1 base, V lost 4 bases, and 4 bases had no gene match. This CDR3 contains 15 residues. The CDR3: CASSIDRGSYNEQFF. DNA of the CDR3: TGTGCCAGCAGCATCGACAGGGGATCCTACAATGAGCAGTTCTTC.

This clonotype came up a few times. The CDR3 spells CASSPSGAKNIQYF. CDR3 coding DNA: TGTGCCAGCAGTCCGAGCGGAGCCAAAAACATTCAGTACTTC. The chain combines TRBV12-3 or TRBV12-4 with TRBJ2-4; a weak D match, TRBD2 (5 bases). V lost 5 bases and J 0 bases, leaving 8 bases between the germline ends. The CDR3 runs to 14 residues.

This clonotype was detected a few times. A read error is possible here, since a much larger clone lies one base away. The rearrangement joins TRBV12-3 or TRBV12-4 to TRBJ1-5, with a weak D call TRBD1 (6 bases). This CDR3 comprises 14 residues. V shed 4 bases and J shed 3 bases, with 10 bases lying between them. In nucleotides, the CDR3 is TGTGCCAGCAGTTACGGACAGAACAATCAGCCCCAGCATTTT. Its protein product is CASSYGQNNQPQHF.

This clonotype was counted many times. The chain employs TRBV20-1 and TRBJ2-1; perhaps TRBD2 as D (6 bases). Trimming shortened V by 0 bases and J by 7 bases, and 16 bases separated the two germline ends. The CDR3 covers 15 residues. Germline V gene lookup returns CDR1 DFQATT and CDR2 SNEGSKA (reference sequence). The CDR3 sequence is CSARDPGEIANEQFF. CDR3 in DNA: TGCAGTGCTAGAGATCCGGGAGAAATTGCAAATGAGCAGTTCTTC.

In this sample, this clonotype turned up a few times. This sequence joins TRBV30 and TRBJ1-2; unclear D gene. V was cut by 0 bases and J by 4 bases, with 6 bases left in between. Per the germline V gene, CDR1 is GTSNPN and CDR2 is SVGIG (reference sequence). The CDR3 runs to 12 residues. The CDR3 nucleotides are TGTGCCTGGAGTGTAGGCTTCTATGGCTACACCTTC. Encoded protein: CAWSVGFYGYTF. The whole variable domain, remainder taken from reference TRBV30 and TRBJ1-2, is SQTIHQWPATLVQPVGSPLSLECTVEGTSNPNLYWYRQAAGRGLQLLFYSVGIGQISSEVPQNLSASRPQDRQFILSSKKLLLSDSGFYLCAWSVGFYGYTFGSGTRLTVV.

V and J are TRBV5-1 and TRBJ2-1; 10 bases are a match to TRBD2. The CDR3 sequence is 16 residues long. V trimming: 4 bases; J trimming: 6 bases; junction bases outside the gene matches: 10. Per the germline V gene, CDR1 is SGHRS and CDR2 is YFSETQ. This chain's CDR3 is CASSPISGGPGNEQFF. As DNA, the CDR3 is TGCGCCAGCAGCCCAATTAGCGGGGGGCCGGGCAATGAGCAGTTCTTC. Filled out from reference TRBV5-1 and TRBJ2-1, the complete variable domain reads KAGVTQTPRYLIKTRGQQVTLSCSPISGHRSVSWYQQTPGQGLQFLFEYFSETQRNKGNFPGRFSGRQFSNSRSEMNVSTLELGDSALYLCASSPISGGPGNEQFFGPGTRLTVL.

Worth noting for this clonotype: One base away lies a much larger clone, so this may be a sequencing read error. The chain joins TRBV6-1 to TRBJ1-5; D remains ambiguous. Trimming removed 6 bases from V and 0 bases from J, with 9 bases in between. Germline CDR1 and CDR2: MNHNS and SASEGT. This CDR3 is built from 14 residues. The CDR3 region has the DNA TGTGCCAGCAGACCCGGGGTTAGCAATCAGCCCCAGCATTTT. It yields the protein CASRPGVSNQPQHF.

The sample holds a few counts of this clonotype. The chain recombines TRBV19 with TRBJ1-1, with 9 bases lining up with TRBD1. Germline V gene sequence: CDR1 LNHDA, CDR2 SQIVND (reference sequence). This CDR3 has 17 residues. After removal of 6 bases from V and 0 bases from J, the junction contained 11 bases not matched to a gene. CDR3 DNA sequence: TGTGCCAGTAGCAGGACAGGGGACTCGTCGGTGAACACTGAAGCTTTCTTT. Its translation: CASSRTGDSSVNTEAFF.

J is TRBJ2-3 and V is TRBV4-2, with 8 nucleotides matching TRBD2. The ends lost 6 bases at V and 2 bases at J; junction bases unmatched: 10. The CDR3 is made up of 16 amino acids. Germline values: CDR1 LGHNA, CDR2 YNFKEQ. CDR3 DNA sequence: TGTGCCAGCAGAGCCCGGGGCGGGGGGACCACAGATACGCAGTATTTT. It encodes CASRARGGGTTDTQYF.

CDR3: CASSLGTAREQFF. As DNA, the CDR3 is TGCGCCAGCAGCTTGGGGACGGCAAGAGAGCAGTTCTTC. The V and J genes are TRBV5-1 and TRBJ2-1; D unresolved. V was trimmed by 0 bases and J by 10 bases, leaving 11 bases between them. The length of the CDR3 is 13 residues. Germline V gene lookup returns CDR1 SGHRS and CDR2 YFSETQ.

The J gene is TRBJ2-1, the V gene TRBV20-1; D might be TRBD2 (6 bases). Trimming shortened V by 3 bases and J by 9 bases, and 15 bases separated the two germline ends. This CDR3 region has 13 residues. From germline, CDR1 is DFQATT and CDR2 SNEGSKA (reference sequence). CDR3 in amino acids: CSARTGSIGEQFF. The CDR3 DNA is TGCAGTGCTAGGACCGGGAGTATAGGTGAGCAGTTCTTC.

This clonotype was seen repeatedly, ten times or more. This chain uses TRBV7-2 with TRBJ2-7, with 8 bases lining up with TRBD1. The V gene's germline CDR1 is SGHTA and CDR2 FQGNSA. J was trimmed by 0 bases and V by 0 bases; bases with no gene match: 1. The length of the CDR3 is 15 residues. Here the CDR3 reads CASSLAQGASYEQYF. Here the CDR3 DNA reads TGTGCCAGCAGCTTAGCGCAGGGGGCCTCCTACGAGCAGTACTTC.

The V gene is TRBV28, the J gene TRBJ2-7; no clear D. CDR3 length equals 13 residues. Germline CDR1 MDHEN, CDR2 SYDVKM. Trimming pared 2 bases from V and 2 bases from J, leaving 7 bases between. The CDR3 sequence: CASSLSTTYEQYF. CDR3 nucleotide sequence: TGTGCCAGCAGTTTAAGTACAACCTACGAGCAGTACTTC.

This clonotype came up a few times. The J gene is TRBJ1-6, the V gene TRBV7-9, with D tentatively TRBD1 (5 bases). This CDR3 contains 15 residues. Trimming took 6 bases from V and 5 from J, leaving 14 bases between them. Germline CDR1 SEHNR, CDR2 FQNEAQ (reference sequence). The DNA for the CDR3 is TGTGCCAGCAGTCCTGGGGGGGTAGATAATTCACCCCTCCACTTT. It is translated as CASSPGGVDNSPLHF. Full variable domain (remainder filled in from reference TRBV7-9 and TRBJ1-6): DTGVSQNPRHKITKRGQNVTFRCDPISEHNRLYWYRQTLGQGPEFLTYFQNEAQLEKSRLLSDRFSAERPKGSFSTLEIQRTEQGDSAMYLCASSPGGVDNSPLHFGNGTRLTVT.

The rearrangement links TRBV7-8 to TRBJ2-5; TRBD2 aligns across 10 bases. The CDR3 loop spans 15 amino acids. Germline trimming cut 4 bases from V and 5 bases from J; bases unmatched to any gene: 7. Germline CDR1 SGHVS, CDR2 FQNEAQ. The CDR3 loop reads CASSSLAGARETQYF. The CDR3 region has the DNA TGTGCCAGCAGCTCGCTAGCGGGGGCAAGGGAGACCCAGTACTTC.

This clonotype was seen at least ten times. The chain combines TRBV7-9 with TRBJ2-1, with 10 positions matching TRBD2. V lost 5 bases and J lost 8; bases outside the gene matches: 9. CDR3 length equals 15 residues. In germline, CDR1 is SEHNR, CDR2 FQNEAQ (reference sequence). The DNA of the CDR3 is TGTGCCAGCAGCCCACTTCTAGCGGGAGTTCATGAGCAGTTCTTC. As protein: CASSPLLAGVHEQFF.

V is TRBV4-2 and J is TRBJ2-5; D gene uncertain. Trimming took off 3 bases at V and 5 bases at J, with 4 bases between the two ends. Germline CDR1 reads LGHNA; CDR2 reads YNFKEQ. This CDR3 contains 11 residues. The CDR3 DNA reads TGTGCCAGCAGCCAGACGGAGACCCAGTACTTC. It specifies CASSQTETQYF.

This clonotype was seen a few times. CDR3 nucleotide sequence: TGTGCCATCAGGGATAGCGGGGGGGCCTCCTACGAGCAGTACTTC. Amino acids: CAIRDSGGASYEQYF. The rearrangement links TRBV10-3 to TRBJ2-7, with 11 bases lining up with TRBD2. Per the germline V gene, CDR1 is ENHRY and CDR2 is SYGVKD. The CDR3 contains 15 residues. Trimming at V came to 6 bases and at J to 0 bases, leaving 4 bases not matched to a gene.

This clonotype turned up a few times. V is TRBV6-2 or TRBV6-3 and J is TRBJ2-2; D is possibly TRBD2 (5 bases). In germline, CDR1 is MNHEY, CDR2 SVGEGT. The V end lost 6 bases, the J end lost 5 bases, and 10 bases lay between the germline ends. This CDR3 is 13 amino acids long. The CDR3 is CASRLGATGELFF. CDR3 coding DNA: TGTGCCAGCAGGCTGGGAGCAACCGGGGAGCTGTTTTTT.

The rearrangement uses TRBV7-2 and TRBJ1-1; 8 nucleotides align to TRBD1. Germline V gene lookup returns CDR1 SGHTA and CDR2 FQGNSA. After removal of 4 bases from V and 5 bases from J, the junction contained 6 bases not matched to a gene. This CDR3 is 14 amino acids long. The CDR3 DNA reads TGTGCCAGCAGCTCGACAGGGGTTTCAACTGAAGCTTTCTTT. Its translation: CASSSTGVSTEAFF.

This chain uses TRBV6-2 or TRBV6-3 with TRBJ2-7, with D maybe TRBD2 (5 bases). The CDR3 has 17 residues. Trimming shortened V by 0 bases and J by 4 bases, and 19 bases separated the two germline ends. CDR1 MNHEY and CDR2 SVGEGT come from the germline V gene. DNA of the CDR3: TGTGCCAGCAGTTACTCGAGGGTCAAGATGTTGTTTTACGAGCAGTACTTC. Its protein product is CASSYSRVKMLFYEQYF.

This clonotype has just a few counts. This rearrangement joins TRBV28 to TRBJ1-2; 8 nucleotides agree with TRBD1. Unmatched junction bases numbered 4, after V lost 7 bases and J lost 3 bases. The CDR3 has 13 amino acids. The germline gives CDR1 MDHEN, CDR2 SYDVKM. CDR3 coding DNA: TGTGCCAGCAAGTCGACAGGGGACTATGGCTACACCTTC. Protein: CASKSTGDYGYTF.

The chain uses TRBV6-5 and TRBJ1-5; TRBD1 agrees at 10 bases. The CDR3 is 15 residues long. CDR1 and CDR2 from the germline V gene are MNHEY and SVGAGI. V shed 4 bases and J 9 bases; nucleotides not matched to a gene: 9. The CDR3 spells CASSSTGQGKGPQHF. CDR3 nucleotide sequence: TGTGCCAGCAGTTCCACGGGACAGGGGAAGGGGCCCCAGCATTTT.

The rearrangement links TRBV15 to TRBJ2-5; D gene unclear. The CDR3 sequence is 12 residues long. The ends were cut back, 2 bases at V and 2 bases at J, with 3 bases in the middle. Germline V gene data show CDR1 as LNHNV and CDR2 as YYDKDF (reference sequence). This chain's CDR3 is CATSRLQETQYF. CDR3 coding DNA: TGTGCCACCAGCAGACTTCAAGAGACCCAGTACTTC.

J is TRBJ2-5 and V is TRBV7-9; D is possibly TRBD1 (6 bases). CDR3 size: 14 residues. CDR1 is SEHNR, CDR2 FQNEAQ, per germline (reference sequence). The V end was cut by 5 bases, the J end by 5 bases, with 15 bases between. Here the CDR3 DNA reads TGTGCCAGCAGCGAAACAGGGTCCGCTGAGACCCAGTACTTC. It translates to CASSETGSAETQYF.

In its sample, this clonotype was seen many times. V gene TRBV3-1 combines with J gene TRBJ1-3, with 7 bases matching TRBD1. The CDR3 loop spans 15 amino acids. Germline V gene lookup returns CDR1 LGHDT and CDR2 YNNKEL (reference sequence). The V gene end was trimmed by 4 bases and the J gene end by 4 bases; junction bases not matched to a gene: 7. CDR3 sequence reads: CASSRDRVSGNTIYF. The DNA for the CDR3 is TGTGCCAGCAGCCGAGACAGGGTCTCCGGAAACACCATATATTTT.

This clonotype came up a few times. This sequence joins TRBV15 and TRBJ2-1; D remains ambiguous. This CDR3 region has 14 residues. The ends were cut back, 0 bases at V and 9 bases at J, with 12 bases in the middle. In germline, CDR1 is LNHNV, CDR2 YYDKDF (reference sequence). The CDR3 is CATSRDIVGSEQFF. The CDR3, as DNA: TGTGCCACCAGCAGAGATATCGTTGGCAGTGAGCAGTTCTTC.

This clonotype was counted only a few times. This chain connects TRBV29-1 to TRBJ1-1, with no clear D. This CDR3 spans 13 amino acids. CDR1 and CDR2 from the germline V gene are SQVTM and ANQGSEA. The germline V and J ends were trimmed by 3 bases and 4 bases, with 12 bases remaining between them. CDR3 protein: CSVEAVGGTEAFF. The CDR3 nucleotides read TGCAGCGTTGAGGCGGTTGGAGGCACTGAAGCTTTCTTT.

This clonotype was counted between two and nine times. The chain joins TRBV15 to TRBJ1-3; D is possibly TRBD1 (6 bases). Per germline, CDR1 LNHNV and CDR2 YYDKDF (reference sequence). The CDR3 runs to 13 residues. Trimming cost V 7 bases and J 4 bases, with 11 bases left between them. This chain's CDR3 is CATTRDTGNTIYF. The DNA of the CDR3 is TGTGCCACCACCCGGGACACAGGAAACACCATATATTTT.